The 9 T cell receptor beta chains listed next were all sequenced from one sample in a study of early T cells in non-severe SARS-CoV-2 infection. TCRdb itself ran the 5' RACE reads through MiXCR, one entry per CDR3 protein. The sample consists of more than 65,000 distinct CDR3 sequences, about 13% of them appearing once. The source material was whole blood. The source of these receptors is an adult who was a healthcare worker with PCR-confirmed SARS-CoV-2 infection or an uninfected control (not recorded which).

This clonotype was seen at least ten times. The rearrangement joins TRBV7-8 to TRBJ2-1; TRBD1 or TRBD2 may be the D gene (5 bases each). Trimming left V 1 base short and J 2 bases short, with 12 bases between. The CDR3 length is 16 residues. Per germline, CDR1 SGHVS and CDR2 FQNEAQ. The CDR3 loop is CASSLGRDRAYNEQFF. CDR3 DNA sequence: TGTGCCAGCAGCTTAGGCCGGGACCGAGCCTACAATGAGCAGTTCTTC.

The J gene is TRBJ2-6, the V gene TRBV28, with a tentative D call TRBD2 (5 bases). Per the germline V gene, CDR1 is MDHEN and CDR2 is SYDVKM. The V end lost 3 bases, the J end lost 0 bases, and 18 bases lay between the germline ends. The CDR3 loop spans 19 amino acids. The CDR3 DNA follows: TGTGCCAGCAGTTTTGTCGGGGTCAAGTTGCGCTCTGGGGCCAACGTCCTGACTTTC. Translating it yields CASSFVGVKLRSGANVLTF.

This clonotype was recorded at least ten times. This chain connects TRBV27 to TRBJ2-7, with D possibly matching TRBD2 (7 bases). CDR1 and CDR2 (germline): MNHEY, SMNVEV (reference sequence). The CDR3 is 14 residues long. The ends were cut back, 5 bases at V and 4 bases at J, with 15 bases in the middle. DNA of the CDR3: TGTGCCAGCAGTCTCCGGAGGGGGGGTTACGAGCAGTACTTC. Its protein product is CASSLRRGGYEQYF.

This clonotype was seen at least ten times. The chain employs TRBV27 and TRBJ2-1; possible D gene TRBD1, 5 bases. The V gene's germline CDR1 is MNHEY and CDR2 SMNVEV (reference sequence). The CDR3 length is 13 residues. Trimming shortened V by 1 base and J by 9 bases, and 10 bases separated the two germline ends. CDR3 DNA sequence: TGTGCCAGCAGTTTATTGGGGCAGGCTGAGCAGTTCTTC. Encoded protein: CASSLLGQAEQFF.

The chain employs TRBV24-1 and TRBJ2-3; 13 nucleotides match TRBD2. Germline lookup yields CDR1 KGHDR and CDR2 SFDVKD. This CDR3 spans 16 amino acids. The J segment lost 7 bases and the V segment lost 2 bases, leaving 5 bases of the junction unmatched. The CDR3 here is CATSDSGTSGKNTQYF. The CDR3 DNA follows: TGTGCCACCAGTGATTCCGGGACTAGCGGGAAAAATACGCAGTATTTT.

CDR3 loop: CASSPWSQHNEQFF. Written as DNA, the CDR3 is TGTGCCAGCAGTCCGTGGTCCCAGCACAATGAGCAGTTCTTC. The V call is TRBV28, the J call TRBJ2-1; D uncertain. V was pared by 5 bases and J by 5 bases, with 13 bases between. The CDR3 sequence is 14 residues long. The V gene's germline CDR1 is MDHEN and CDR2 SYDVKM.

V is TRBV7-2 and J is TRBJ2-3; no firm D call. This CDR3 has 13 amino acids. Germline V gene data show CDR1 as SGHTA and CDR2 as FQGNSA. Trimming stripped 2 bases from V and 1 base from J, with 4 bases between. This CDR3 is CASSLWGTDTQYF. The CDR3 DNA is TGTGCCAGCAGCTTATGGGGCACAGATACGCAGTATTTT.

This clonotype occurred a few times. This chain links TRBV18 with TRBJ2-2, with D hard to call. Trimming removed 4 bases from V and 0 bases from J, with 12 bases in between. This CDR3 has 16 amino acids. Looked up from germline, CDR1 is KGHSH and CDR2 is LQKENI. The CDR3 loop reads CASSQQTVTNTGELFF. CDR3 DNA: TGTGCCAGCTCACAACAGACGGTAACGAACACCGGGGAGCTGTTTTTT.

This clonotype has ten or more counts. The chain joins TRBV6-4 to TRBJ2-2; D is ambiguous. There are 14 residues in the CDR3. In germline, CDR1 is MRHNA, CDR2 SNTAGT. Deletions cut 4 bases from V and 0 bases from J, with 6 bases between. The CDR3 region is CASSVSTNTGELFF. The CDR3 region has the DNA TGTGCCAGCAGTGTATCGACGAACACCGGGGAGCTGTTTTTT.